This T cell receptor beta chain stems from a study of T cell responses to AZD1222 COVID-19 vaccine. The germline CDR1 and CDR2 sequences are GTSNPN and SVGIG (reference sequence). The CDR3 consists of 14 residues. Trimming took 8 bases from V and 10 from J; bases not matched to a gene: 19. Profiling relied on immunoSEQ multiplex PCR, and the TCRdb table lists in-frame clones only, not all of them. The sample lists approximately 120,000 clones, around 85% occurring once. The TCR was taken from an adult who received the AZD1222 COVID-19 vaccine. This specimen consisted of peripheral blood, obtained 28 days after the second AZD1222 dose. The gene calls are TRBV30 and TRBJ1-2, with 7 bases lining up with TRBD1. This CDR3 reads CALGTAGGLWLYTF. In nucleotides, the CDR3 is TGTGCCCTAGGGACAGCCGGTGGGTTATGGCTCTACACCTTC.